This T cell receptor beta chain was sequenced during a study of control samples from healthy donors and cancer patients. TCRdb's table, derived via immunoSEQ multiplex PCR, lists solely in-frame clones and lacks some. This table has fewer than 85,000 clones, about 94% appearing once. This CDR3 is 16 amino acids long. Germline V gene lookup returns CDR1 MDHEN and CDR2 SYDVKM. V shed 5 bases and J 2 bases; nucleotides not matched to a gene: 6. V gene TRBV28 combines with J gene TRBJ1-5; 10 positions agree with TRBD1. The origin of this receptor is a woman in her thirties in good health. Sequencing input: blood. The CDR3 DNA sequence: TGTGCCAGCAGTGAACGACAGGGGGCCGGCAATCAGCCCCAGCATTTT. This gives the protein CASSERQGAGNQPQHF.